What follows is one TCR beta chain and its context. The antigen is not known. Analyses pooled second doses at about 4 or about 12 weeks. Profiled with immunoSEQ multiplex PCR; TCRdb holds only in-frame clones, not every one. Counted here are roughly 99,000 clones, around 92% occurring once; the ten biggest clones make up roughly 9%. V was pared by 10 bases and J by 2 bases, with 12 bases between. The CDR3 consists of 12 residues. Germline assignment: CDR1 SGHNT and CDR2 YYREEE (reference sequence). The data stem from a study of T cell responses to AZD1222 COVID-19 vaccine. Study-wide results and limits: There were vaccine-associated CD4 TCRs across spike, dominant at 160-218 and 743-854. Targets within unmutated variant regions were reportedly found for nearly half of spike-specific TCRs.

The source of this sequence is an adult who received the AZD1222 COVID-19 vaccine. The J gene is TRBJ2-5, the V gene TRBV5-4; perhaps TRBD2 as D (6 bases). Sequences were derived from peripheral blood, sampled 28 days after the second AZD1222 dose. This chain's CDR3 is CAGSRGQETQYF. In DNA, the CDR3 is TGTGCCGGATCACGGGGGCAAGAGACCCAGTACTTC.